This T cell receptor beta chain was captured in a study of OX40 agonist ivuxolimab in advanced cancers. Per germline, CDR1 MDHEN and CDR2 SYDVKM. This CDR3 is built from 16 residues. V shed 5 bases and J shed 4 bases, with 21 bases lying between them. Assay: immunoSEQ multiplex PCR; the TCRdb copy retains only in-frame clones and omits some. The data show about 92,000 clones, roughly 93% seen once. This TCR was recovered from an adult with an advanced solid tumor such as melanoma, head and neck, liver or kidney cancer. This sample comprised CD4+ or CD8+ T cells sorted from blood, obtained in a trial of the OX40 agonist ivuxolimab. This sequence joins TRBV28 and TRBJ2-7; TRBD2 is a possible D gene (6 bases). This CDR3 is CASSEPGAGGGYEQYF. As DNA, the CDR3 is TGTGCCAGCAGTGAACCCGGGGCCGGGGGTGGATACGAGCAGTACTTC.